This T cell receptor (beta chain) comes out of a study of blood T cell repertoires in COVID-19. At the level of the study: Samples of COVID-19 (acute and convalescent) were obtained from the United States, Italy and Spain.

Authors' methods: By means of reference gene primer amplification, nucleated cell counts were estimated. Here immunoSEQ multiplex PCR was the method, and the copy in TCRdb shows in-frame clones only, minus some. The D gene and trimming were derived from the DNA, and the V and J assignments and clone size from that table. This sample yields about 190,000 clones, of which around nine tenths are seen a single time; around 7% belongs to the top ten. V lost 1 base and J 3 bases, leaving 8 bases between the germline ends. CDR1 is LGHDT, CDR2 YNNKEL, per germline (reference sequence). CDR3 length: 14 amino acids.

The chain links TRBV3-1 (or the pseudogene TRBV3-2) to TRBJ2-3; possibly TRBD2 for D (6 bases). The receptor was derived from a man aged 35-49 years with acute or convalescent COVID-19. The specimen sequenced was peripheral blood. CDR3 region: CASSQGLETDTQYF. In nucleotides, the CDR3 is TGTGCCAGCAGCCAAGGACTAGAGACAGATACGCAGTATTTT.